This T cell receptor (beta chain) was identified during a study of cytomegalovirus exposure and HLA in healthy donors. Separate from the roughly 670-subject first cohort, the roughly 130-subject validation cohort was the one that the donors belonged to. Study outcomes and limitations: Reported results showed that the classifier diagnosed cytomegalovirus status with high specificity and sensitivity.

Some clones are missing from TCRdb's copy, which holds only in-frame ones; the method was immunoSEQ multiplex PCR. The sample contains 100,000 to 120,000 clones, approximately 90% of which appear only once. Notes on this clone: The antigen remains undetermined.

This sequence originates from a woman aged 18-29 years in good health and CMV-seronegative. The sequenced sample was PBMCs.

The DNA for the CDR3 is TGTGCCAGCAGCTTAGTCCAGGCCTCTAACTATGGCTACACCTTC. Translating gives CASSLVQASNYGYTF. The chain combines TRBV7-2 with TRBJ1-2, with D unclear. V was trimmed by 1 base and J by 0 bases, leaving 9 bases between them. CDR3 length equals 15 residues. CDR1 is SGHTA, CDR2 FQGNSA, per germline.